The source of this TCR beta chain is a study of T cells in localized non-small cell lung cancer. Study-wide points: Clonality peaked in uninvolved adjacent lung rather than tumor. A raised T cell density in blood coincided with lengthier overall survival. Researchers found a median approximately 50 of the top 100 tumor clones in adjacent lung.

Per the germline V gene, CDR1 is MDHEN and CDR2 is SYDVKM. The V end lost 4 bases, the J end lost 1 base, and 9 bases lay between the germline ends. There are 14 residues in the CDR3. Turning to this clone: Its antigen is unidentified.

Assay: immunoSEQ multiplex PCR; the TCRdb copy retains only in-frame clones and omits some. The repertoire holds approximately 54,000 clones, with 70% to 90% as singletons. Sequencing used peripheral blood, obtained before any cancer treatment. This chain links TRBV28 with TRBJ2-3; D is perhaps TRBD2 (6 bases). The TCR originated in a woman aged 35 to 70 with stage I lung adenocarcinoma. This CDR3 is CASSSPGGTDTQYF. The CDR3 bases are TGTGCCAGCAGTTCCCCGGGGGGCACAGATACGCAGTATTTT.